Listed below are T cell receptor beta chains from one sample, sequenced in a study of cytomegalovirus exposure and HLA in healthy donors. TCRdb's table, derived via immunoSEQ multiplex PCR, lists solely in-frame clones and lacks some. This sample yields some 150,000 clones, of which 80% are seen a single time; about 2.5% belongs to the top ten. The source material was PBMCs. The receptors shown here come from a man aged 45-65 years in good health and CMV-seronegative. CDR3s include the opening cysteine and the closing phenylalanine or tryptophan. Rows give clone size only sometimes, using once, few, many, or a class for an expanded clone.

V	size	J	CDR3
TRBV5-1	.	TRBJ2-1	CASSWTSGVGNEQFF
TRBV30	.	TRBJ2-3	CAWSGRSTDTQYF
TRBV9	.	TRBJ2-1	CASSAAGIYNEQFF
TRBV7-3	.	TRBJ2-3	CASSFLHSGDTQYF
TRBV5-1	.	TRBJ2-3	CASSPGLVRSFTDTQYF
TRBV9	.	TRBJ2-1	CASSVEGLPYNEQFF
TRBV2	.	TRBJ1-5	CASSVPGQRRQPQHF
TRBV12-5	few	TRBJ2-6	CASGLSAGAGANVLTF
TRBV5-3	.	TRBJ2-7	CARRPHRYEQYF
TRBV6-6	.	TRBJ1-1	CASSPGNTEAFF
TRBV2	.	TRBJ1-1	CASGRGLVTEAFF
TRBV4-2	.	TRBJ2-1	CASSHTLSGSSYNEQFF
TRBV5-1	.	TRBJ2-5	CASSLVGGYQETQYF
TRBV7-9	.	TRBJ2-1	CASSSSTANEQFF
TRBV2	.	TRBJ1-2	CASTELPRGYTF
TRBV19	once	TRBJ1-2	CASSIGGGSAYGYTF
TRBV6-5	few	TRBJ1-2	CASSYRSIGYGYTF
TRBV7-9	.	TRBJ1-3	CASTLSGNTIYF
TRBV7-9	.	TRBJ1-6	CASSLAASSSPLHF
TRBV6-5	.	TRBJ2-5	CASRPLGGQKETQYF
TRBV5-1	.	TRBJ2-1	CASSFSRGRYNEQFF
TRBV6-5	once	TRBJ2-7	CASSYDSDKSSYEQYF
TRBV11-1	.	TRBJ2-1	CASSYLAGSSSYNEQFF
TRBV10-2	.	TRBJ2-5	CASSEFVGLAQETQYF
TRBV7-8	.	TRBJ1-4	CASSRTGARANEKLFF
TRBV10-2	.	TRBJ2-2	CASSEFSGGTGELFF
TRBV6-5	.	TRBJ1-2	CASSYQGRRGYTF
TRBV30	.	TRBJ2-7	CAWSGLGGTYEQYF